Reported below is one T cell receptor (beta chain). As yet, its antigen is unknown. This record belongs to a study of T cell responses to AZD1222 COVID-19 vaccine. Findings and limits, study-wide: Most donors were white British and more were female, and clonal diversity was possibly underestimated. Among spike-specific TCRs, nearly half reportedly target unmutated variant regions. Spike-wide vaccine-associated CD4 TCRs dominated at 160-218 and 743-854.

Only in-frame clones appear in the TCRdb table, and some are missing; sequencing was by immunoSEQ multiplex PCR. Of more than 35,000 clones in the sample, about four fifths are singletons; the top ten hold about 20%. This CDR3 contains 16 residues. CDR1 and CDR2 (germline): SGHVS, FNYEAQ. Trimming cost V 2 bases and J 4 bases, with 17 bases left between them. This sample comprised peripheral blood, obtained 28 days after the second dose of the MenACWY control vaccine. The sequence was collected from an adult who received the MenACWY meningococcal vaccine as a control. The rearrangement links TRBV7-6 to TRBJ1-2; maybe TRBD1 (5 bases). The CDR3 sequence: CASSLLTGGMGYGYTF. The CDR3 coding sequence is TGTGCCAGCAGCTTACTGACCGGGGGAATGGGCTATGGCTACACCTTC.